One and the same sample provided the 6 T cell receptor beta chains below, sequenced in a study of OX40 agonist ivuxolimab in advanced cancers. Only in-frame clones appear in the TCRdb table, and some are missing; sequencing was by immunoSEQ multiplex PCR. Of 50,000 to 70,000 clones listed, roughly 84% are singletons. The sample consisted of CD4+ or CD8+ T cells sorted from blood, taken in a trial of the OX40 agonist ivuxolimab. These TCRs come from an adult with an advanced solid tumor such as melanoma, head and neck, liver or kidney cancer.

J is TRBJ2-5 and V is TRBV6-1; no definite D call. Germline values: CDR1 MNHNS, CDR2 SASEGT. The V end lost 6 bases, the J end lost 4 bases, and 9 bases lay between the germline ends. This CDR3 is built from 12 residues. The CDR3: CASRKVGETQYF. CDR3 coding DNA: TGTGCCAGCAGGAAGGTGGGAGAGACCCAGTACTTC.

V and J are TRBV19 and TRBJ2-3; 9 bases are a match to TRBD2. The CDR3 is made up of 16 amino acids. CDR1 is LNHDA, CDR2 SQIVND, per germline (reference sequence). The V and J ends lost 6 bases and 3 bases, in that order; junction bases with no gene match: 10. CDR3 nucleotide sequence: TGTGCCAGTAGCCCCGGGACTAGCATTTGGACAGATACGCAGTATTTT. Protein sequence: CASSPGTSIWTDTQYF.

The chain recombines TRBV28 with TRBJ1-2, with unresolved D. This CDR3 has 14 amino acids. Germline CDR1 and CDR2: MDHEN and SYDVKM. Trimming took off 2 bases at V and 8 bases at J, with 15 bases between the two ends. CDR3 sequence (DNA): TGTGCCAGCAGTTTACATGAGCGGAGTTGGGGCTACACCTTC. Translating it yields CASSLHERSWGYTF.

The chain carries TRBV6-5 and TRBJ1-6, with D possibly being TRBD1 (6 bases). Trimming stripped 7 bases from V and 10 bases from J, with 17 bases between. CDR3 length equals 14 residues. CDR1 is MNHEY, CDR2 SVGAGI, per germline. CDR3 sequence: CASKRDTAGSPLHF. The DNA for the CDR3 is TGTGCCAGCAAACGGGACACTGCGGGCTCACCCCTCCACTTT.

This clone has only a few counts. The V and J genes are TRBV4-1 and TRBJ1-5; D gene ambiguous. V was pared by 0 bases and J by 5 bases, with 14 bases between. The CDR3 totals 16 residues. Per the germline V gene, CDR1 is MGHRA and CDR2 is YSYEKL. CDR3 DNA sequence: TGCGCCAGCAGCCAAGAGGGCCAGAGTCGGCATCAGCCCCAGCATTTT. Protein: CASSQEGQSRHQPQHF.

Only a few counts were recorded for this clone. The chain carries TRBV7-8 and TRBJ2-7, with D perhaps matching TRBD2 (5 bases). The CDR3 runs 14 residues. Germline lookup yields CDR1 SGHVS and CDR2 FQNEAQ. V was clipped by 5 bases and J by 2 bases, with 13 bases between them. CDR3 protein: CASSLGERAYEQYF. The DNA of the CDR3 is TGTGCCAGCAGCCTCGGGGAGCGAGCCTACGAGCAGTACTTC.